The entry that follows covers one TCR beta chain sequence. This clonotype was picked up a small number of times. No antigen is known for it. No base quality information exists; no much larger clone differs at one position. The source of the sample is a study of tumor-infiltrating lymphocytes in oesophageal squamous cell carcinoma (TCRdb year 2016). CDR1 and CDR2 (MDHEN, SYDVKM) derive from the germline V gene. From its cysteine to its phenylalanine, the CDR3 spans 15 amino acids. Solely the CDR3 DNA is kept, with 45 bases framed from the first base. The receptor library was made with PCR. Sequencer: Illumina HiSeq 2000. TCRdb trimmed the raw reads at Q25, called clones with MiXCR and kept productive beta chains. A single entry per CDR3 protein holds the most common genes and DNA from its merged rows. Across this sample there are over 10,000 distinct CDR3 sequences, with 45% to 70% seen only once. Together, the top ten hold 35% to 50% of the sample.

The chain uses TRBV28 and TRBJ2-7, and 12 bases in between align with TRBD2. Gene TRBJ2-1 matches the end of the DNA better, so the J call may be wrong. This TCR came from a female donor with esophageal squamous cell carcinoma. What was sequenced was esophageal tumor tissue. The nucleotide sequence is given as TGTGCCAGCAGATATGGGGCTAGCGGGAGGGGTGAGCAGTTCTTC. Its product reads: CASRYGASGRGEQFF.